This TCR beta chain was sequenced for a study of T-cell reconstitution after alpha-beta-depleted transplantation in children. Preparation of the TCRbeta library was carried out with unique molecular identifiers. TCRdb used MiXCR to reprocess the PCR reads, holding one entry per CDR3 protein. The repertoire holds about 610,000 distinct CDR3 sequences, with about 10% as singletons. This clonotype was seen a handful of times. V was clipped by 4 bases and J by 0 bases, with 13 bases between them. This CDR3 region has 16 residues. Germline lookup yields CDR1 SGDLS and CDR2 YYNGEE. Sequencing used PBMCs from the stem cell graft donor, obtained from the stem cell graft. The chain links TRBV9 to TRBJ2-2; no clear D. This TCR derives from a human donor who donated a stem cell graft to a child with acute myeloid leukemia. Written as DNA, the CDR3 is TGTGCCAGCAGCCCCTTTGCATTCGCGAACACCGGGGAGCTGTTTTTT. This gives the protein CASSPFAFANTGELFF.